What follows are 5 T cell receptor beta chains derived from one specimen sequenced in a study of identical twins (dated by TCRdb to 2015 to 2016). The protocol used for the library was 5' RACE. Sequencing was carried out with an Illumina HiSeq 2000. Using fastp trimming at Q25 and MiXCR clonotype assembly, TCRdb reanalyzed the public sequencing data and kept in-frame beta chains. Rows merge per CDR3 protein into single entries with the most common DNA and genes. For this sample the table gives 500,000 or so distinct CDR3 sequences, of which over 11% were detected only once. The ten largest clones represent about 1% of the sample. This sample also appeared in a second study, on yellow fever vaccine responses in identical twins.

The sample was CD4+ T cells sorted from blood. The receptor source for this set is a woman between 18 and 29 years old in good health.

This clonotype showed up just a few times. The chain uses TRBV7-2 and TRBJ2-1; no clear D. The ends were cut back, 5 bases at V and 3 bases at J, with 14 bases in the middle. Germline V gene sequence: CDR1 SGHTA, CDR2 FQGNSA. The CDR3 length is 15 residues. DNA of the CDR3: TGTGCCAGCAGCACCCCGAGTGGTGGCTACAATGAGCAGTTCTTC. Amino acids: CASSTPSGGYNEQFF.

V and J are TRBV7-6 and TRBJ2-1, with TRBD2 matching over 9 bases. The J segment lost 10 bases and the V segment lost 5 bases, leaving 3 bases of the junction unmatched. The CDR3 contains 12 residues. In germline, CDR1 is SGHVS, CDR2 FNYEAQ. This CDR3 reads CASSLTSGEQFF. CDR3 sequence (DNA): TGTGCCAGCAGCCTCACTAGCGGGGAGCAGTTCTTC.

This chain links TRBV19 with TRBJ1-5; D ambiguous. The germline V and J ends were trimmed by 6 bases and 1 base, with 10 bases remaining between them. The CDR3 extends over 14 amino acids. Germline values: CDR1 LNHDA, CDR2 SQIVND (reference sequence). In DNA form, the CDR3 reads TGTGCCAGTAGATCAGTAGGAAGCAATCAGCCCCAGCATTTT. Amino acid sequence: CASRSVGSNQPQHF. The full variable domain, with the rest looked up from reference TRBV19 and TRBJ1-5, is DGGITQSPKYLFRKEGQNVTLSCEQNLNHDAMYWYRQDPGQGLRLIYYSQIVNDFQKGDIAEGYSVSREKKESFPLTVTSAQKNPTAFYLCASRSVGSNQPQHFGDGTRLSIL.

The chain carries TRBV30 and TRBJ2-7, with TRBD2 matching 9 bases. Germline assignment: CDR1 GTSNPN and CDR2 SVGIG (reference sequence). The V segment lost 5 bases and the J segment 1 base; nucleotides outside the gene matches: 9. The CDR3 length is 15 residues. CDR3 amino acids: CAWEPGLAASYEQYF. Here the CDR3 DNA reads TGTGCCTGGGAACCGGGACTAGCAGCTTCCTACGAGCAGTACTTC. The whole variable domain, remainder taken from reference TRBV30 and TRBJ2-7, is SQTIHQWPATLVQPVGSPLSLECTVEGTSNPNLYWYRQAAGRGLQLLFYSVGIGQISSEVPQNLSASRPQDRQFILSSKKLLLSDSGFYLCAWEPGLAASYEQYFGPGTRLTVT.

This clonotype turned up a few times. V is TRBV24-1 and J is TRBJ2-1; possible D gene TRBD1, 6 bases. The germline CDR1 and CDR2 sequences are KGHDR and SFDVKD. V gave up 4 bases and J gave up 7 bases, with 16 bases separating them. CDR3 size: 15 residues. The CDR3 coding sequence is TGTGCCACCAGTGACCGCTATACAGGGTGGAATGAGCAGTTCTTC. Amino acid sequence: CATSDRYTGWNEQFF.